These T cell receptor beta chains were read from a single sample in a study of blood T cell repertoires in COVID-19. Assay: immunoSEQ multiplex PCR; the TCRdb copy retains only in-frame clones and omits some. The repertoire consists of about 330,000 clones, with 87% occurring once and the leading ten covering about 5%. Sequenced material: PBMCs or T cells enriched from blood (not recorded which). These receptors all come from a woman in her 30s who had recovered from COVID-19. CDR3s include the opening cysteine and the closing phenylalanine or tryptophan. The D gene is left open where the match is weak. Size values are once, few and many counts, or a class for expanded clones, and some rows have none.

J gene | D gene | V gene | clone size | CDR3 protein | CDR3 DNA
TRBJ1-1 | NA | TRBV7-9 | NA | CASSSGQGTGMNTEAFF | TGTGCCAGCAGCTCCGGGCAGGGGACGGGGATGAACACTGAAGCTTTCTTT
TRBJ2-5 | NA | TRBV5-1 | NA | CASSLTRETQYF | TGCGCCAGCAGCTTGACTAGGGAGACCCAGTACTTC
TRBJ1-6 | NA | TRBV2 | once | CASSPAGASPLHF | TGTGCCAGCAGCCCCGCGGGGGCTTCACCCCTCCACTTT
TRBJ1-5 | TRBD1 | TRBV7-9 | NA | CASSRGQGGQPQHF | TGTGCCAGCAGCCGAGGACAGGGAGGTCAGCCCCAGCATTTT
TRBJ2-7 | TRBD2 | TRBV18 | NA | CASSPRREDEQYF | TGTGCCAGCTCACCCAGGCGGGAGGACGAGCAGTACTTC
TRBJ1-5 | NA | TRBV14 | few | CASSPRGYNQPQHF | TGTGCCAGCAGCCCCCGAGGGTACAATCAGCCCCAGCATTTT
TRBJ1-2 | TRBD1 | TRBV9 | NA | CASSVRSGTANNYGYTF | TGTGCCAGCAGCGTTAGGTCCGGGACAGCTAATAACTATGGCTACACCTTC
TRBJ1-1 | NA | TRBV27 | NA | CASSYAVNTEAFF | TGTGCCAGCAGTTATGCGGTGAACACTGAAGCTTTCTTT
TRBJ1-4 | NA | TRBV13 | NA | CASSLSRKGREDEKLFF | TGTGCCAGCAGCTTGAGTAGGAAAGGCAGGGAGGATGAAAAACTGTTTTTT
TRBJ2-3 | NA | TRBV2 | NA | CASSVQGPSTDTQYF | TGTGCCAGCAGTGTGCAGGGCCCTAGCACAGATACGCAGTATTTT
TRBJ1-5 | NA | TRBV18 | NA | CASSPGPRNQPQHF | TGTGCCAGCTCACCAGGGCCTCGCAATCAGCCCCAGCATTTT
TRBJ2-7 | TRBD1 | TRBV6-6 | NA | CASSLQGAGTYEQYF | TGTGCCAGCAGTTTACAGGGGGCAGGGACCTACGAGCAGTACTTC
TRBJ2-1 | TRBD1 | TRBV10-3 | few | CATGQDNEQFF | TGTGCCACCGGACAGGACAATGAGCAGTTCTTC
TRBJ2-1 | TRBD2 | TRBV19 | NA | CASSSGGYYNEQFF | TGTGCCAGTAGTTCCGGGGGGTATTACAATGAGCAGTTCTTC
TRBJ2-7 | NA | TRBV6-5 | NA | CASIHGRGPYEQYF | TGTGCCAGCATTCACGGACGGGGTCCCTACGAGCAGTACTTC
TRBJ2-7 | TRBD1 | TRBV5-5 | NA | CASSVVAGQGHEQYF | TGTGCCAGCAGCGTTGTGGCGGGACAGGGCCACGAGCAGTACTTC
TRBJ1-1 | NA | TRBV28 | NA | CASSAGGRTEAFF | TGTGCCAGCAGTGCGGGGGGAAGGACTGAAGCTTTCTTT
TRBJ2-5 | TRBD1 | TRBV15 | NA | CATSGGTGAETQYF | TGTGCCACCAGCGGAGGGACAGGGGCAGAGACCCAGTACTTC
TRBJ1-2 | NA | TRBV25-1 | NA | CASTPRGRFYGYTF | TGTGCCAGCACCCCTCGAGGAAGGTTCTATGGCTACACCTTC
TRBJ1-5 | NA | TRBV5-1 | NA | CASSPSGDTYQPQHF | TGCGCCAGCAGCCCGTCTGGGGACACCTATCAGCCCCAGCATTTT
TRBJ1-1 | NA | TRBV7-6 | few | CASSLGATQNTEAFF | TGTGCCAGCAGCTTAGGCGCGACACAGAACACTGAAGCTTTCTTT
TRBJ1-1 | NA | TRBV27 | NA | CASSTGRKNTEAFF | TGTGCCAGCAGTACGGGGAGAAAAAACACTGAAGCTTTCTTT
TRBJ1-6 | NA | TRBV5-1 | few | CASSSTASGTIPSPLHF | TGCGCCAGCAGCTCAACAGCCTCCGGGACAATCCCGAGCCCCCTCCACTTT
TRBJ1-2 | NA | TRBV10-3 | NA | CAITPESPLYGYTF | TGTGCCATCACACCTGAGTCGCCACTCTATGGCTACACCTTC
TRBJ1-1 | NA | TRBV10-3 | NA | CAISDRDGDTEAFF | TGTGCCATCAGTGACAGGGATGGGGACACTGAAGCTTTCTTT
TRBJ1-2 | NA | TRBV7-9 | NA | CASSLVARDGYTF | TGTGCCAGCAGCTTGGTCGCGCGCGATGGCTACACCTTC
TRBJ1-5 | NA | TRBV10-2 | NA | CASARLHGQPQHF | TGCGCCAGCGCCCGGTTGCACGGTCAGCCCCAGCATTTT
TRBJ1-6 | NA | TRBV2 | NA | CASSLAAESPLHF | TGTGCCAGCAGTTTAGCCGCGGAGTCACCCCTCCACTTT
TRBJ1-1 | NA | TRBV6-5 | NA | CASSPPVRGGGAFF | TGTGCCAGCAGTCCACCCGTTCGGGGCGGGGGAGCTTTCTTT
TRBJ2-7 | NA | TRBV7-9 | NA | CASSPMGGEQYF | TGTGCCAGCAGCCCCATGGGGGGCGAGCAGTACTTC
TRBJ1-6 | NA | TRBV5-4 | NA | CATHNRSNSPLHF | TGTGCCACCCACAACAGATCTAATTCACCCCTCCACTTT
TRBJ1-2 | TRBD1 | TRBV10-2 | NA | CASSEPGGSYGYTF | TGCGCCAGCAGTGAGCCAGGGGGAAGCTATGGCTACACCTTC
TRBJ2-5 | TRBD2 | TRBV25-1 | NA | CASSAPGLAGQETQYF | TGTGCCAGCAGTGCACCGGGACTAGCGGGCCAAGAGACCCAGTACTTC
TRBJ2-7 | TRBD1 | TRBV29-1 | once | CSVVTDRPNEQYF | TGCAGCGTTGTGACGGACAGGCCTAACGAGCAGTACTTC
TRBJ2-5 | TRBD2 | TRBV2 | once | CASSENRGGQETQYF | TGTGCCAGCAGTGAAAACCGGGGGGGCCAAGAGACCCAGTACTTC
TRBJ2-5 | NA | TRBV29-1 | NA | CSVEREKRETQYF | TGCAGCGTTGAGCGGGAAAAACGAGAGACCCAGTACTTC
TRBJ2-2 | NA | TRBV6-6 | NA | CASSLLTSRTGELFF | TGTGCCAGCAGTTTACTCACTTCTAGAACCGGGGAGCTGTTTTTT
TRBJ1-4 | TRBD1 | TRBV2 | NA | CASSEPTRGTNEKLFF | TGTGCCAGCAGTGAGCCAACCAGGGGGACTAATGAAAAACTGTTTTTT
TRBJ2-5 | TRBD2 | TRBV6-2/TRBV6-3 | NA | CASSYSGGARETQYF | TGTGCCAGCAGTTATAGCGGGGGGGCCAGAGAGACCCAGTACTTC
TRBJ1-1 | NA | TRBV5-4 | few | CASSFSPGRRLNTEAFF | TGTGCCAGCAGCTTCAGCCCGGGTAGGCGATTGAACACTGAAGCTTTCTTT
TRBJ1-2 | NA | TRBV6-1 | once | CASSDNSAYYGYTF | TGTGCCAGCAGTGATAACAGTGCTTATTATGGCTACACCTTC
TRBJ2-5 | TRBD2 | TRBV10-3 | NA | CAISSAWGGETQYF | TGTGCCATCAGTTCGGCGTGGGGGGGAGAGACCCAGTACTTC
TRBJ1-2 | TRBD1 | TRBV10-1 | NA | CASSAGGQGDGYTF | TGCGCCAGCAGCGCCGGGGGACAGGGGGACGGCTACACCTTC
TRBJ1-2 | NA | TRBV28 | NA | CASQTHGRARNYGYTF | TGTGCCAGCCAAACCCACGGGCGGGCACGTAACTATGGCTACACCTTC
TRBJ2-7 | TRBD2 | TRBV6-5 | NA | CASSSRLARPYEQYF | TGTGCCAGCAGCAGTCGACTAGCGAGGCCCTACGAGCAGTACTTC
TRBJ2-3 | TRBD2 | TRBV11-3 | NA | CASSSGGTGTDTQYF | TGTGCCAGCAGCTCGGGGGGAACAGGAACAGATACGCAGTATTTT